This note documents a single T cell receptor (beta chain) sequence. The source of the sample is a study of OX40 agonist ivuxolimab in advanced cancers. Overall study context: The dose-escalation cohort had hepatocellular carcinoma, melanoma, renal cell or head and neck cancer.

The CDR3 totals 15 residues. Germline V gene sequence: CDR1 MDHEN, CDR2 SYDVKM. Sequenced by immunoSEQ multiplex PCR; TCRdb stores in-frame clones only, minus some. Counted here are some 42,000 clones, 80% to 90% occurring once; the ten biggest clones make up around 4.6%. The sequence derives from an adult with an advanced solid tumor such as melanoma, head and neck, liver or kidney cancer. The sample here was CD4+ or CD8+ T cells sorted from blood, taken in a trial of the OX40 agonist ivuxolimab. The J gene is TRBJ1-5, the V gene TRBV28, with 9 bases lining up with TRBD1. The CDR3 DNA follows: TGTGTCGCGGGACAGGGACGGTGGGGTAATCAGCCCCAGCATTTT. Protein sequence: CVAGQGRWGNQPQHF.